This T cell receptor (beta chain) was retrieved from a study of cytomegalovirus exposure and HLA in healthy donors. For the study at large: A data release that came early held tens of millions of unique TCRs from HLA-typed donors.

Germline V gene data show CDR1 as SGHTA and CDR2 as FQGTGA. The CDR3 has 12 amino acids. V lost 2 bases, J lost 8 bases, and 0 bases stayed unmatched. Overall study findings and caveats: A later analysis, which compared TCR beta chains of equal frequency, found the HLA-associated ones more clonally expanded. Productive status was seen about 87% or about 30% of the time for most TCR beta V segments in an earlier analysis.

Note on this clone: Its antigen is still unknown.

The study ran its PCR with 60 Vbeta and 13 Jbeta primers. Produced via immunoSEQ multiplex PCR; TCRdb's table is partial and in-frame only. The sample includes about 100,000 clones, roughly 70% of them seen just once. The rearrangement uses TRBV7-3 and TRBJ2-1; 7 nucleotides agree with TRBD2. Sequenced: PBMCs. The origin of this receptor is a woman between 18 and 29 years old in good health and CMV-seropositive. CDR3 residues: CASSLGGDEQFF. The CDR3 DNA is TGTGCCAGCAGCTTAGGGGGGGATGAGCAGTTCTTC. The whole variable domain, remainder taken from reference TRBV7-3 and TRBJ2-1, is GAGVSQTPSNKVTEKGKYVELRCDPISGHTALYWYRQSLGQGPEFLIYFQGTGAADDSGLPNDRFFAVRPEGSVSTLKIQRTERGDSAVYLCASSLGGDEQFFGPGTRLTVL.